The source of this T cell receptor beta chain is a study of technical replicates of blood from a few donors. Clones were read by immunoSEQ multiplex PCR, and TCRdb kept only the in-frame ones, dropping some. Of around 92,000 clones in the sample, roughly 96% were seen once. J was trimmed by 5 bases and V by 6 bases; bases with no gene match: 7. The CDR3 runs to 15 residues. Looked up from germline, CDR1 is SQVTM and CDR2 is ANQGSEA. The V gene is TRBV29-1, the J gene TRBJ2-1, with 13 bases identical to TRBD2. The sequencing sample was made of T cells isolated from PBMCs. The sequence was obtained from a human donor in good health. For the CDR3, the DNA is TGCAGCGTGACCGGGACTAGCGGGGTACACAATGAGCAGTTCTTC. Protein: CSVTGTSGVHNEQFF.